This T cell receptor (beta chain) was recorded in a study of cytomegalovirus exposure and HLA in healthy donors. The study's findings and limits: A later analysis reported that several of the most significant clusters appeared to be linked to common viral pathogens, among them Epstein-Barr virus. Associated with cytomegalovirus, according to the listing, were about 160 TCR beta chains. Further analysis, carried out later, found HLA-associated TCR beta chains more clonally expanded than equally common other chains.

Primers: 60 Vbeta forward and 13 Jbeta reverse. Assay: immunoSEQ multiplex PCR; the TCRdb copy retains only in-frame clones and omits some. In the table there are about 120,000 clones, around 69% of which are singletons. As regards this clone: The antigen remains unidentified.

The sample comprised PBMCs. The origin of this receptor is a woman aged 40-49 years in good health and CMV-seropositive.

In nucleotides, the CDR3 is TGTGCCAGCAGCACGCCCCGGACTCACCAAAATCAGCCCCAGCATTTT. This codes for CASSTPRTHQNQPQHF. The chain uses TRBV21-1 and TRBJ1-5. TRBV21-1 is recorded as a pseudogene. The CDR3 has 16 residues.